This T cell receptor (beta chain) was identified in a study of T cell repertoires in cytomegalovirus infection. Study information: Recently identified HLA-C-restricted CMV epitopes were among the peptides used. Indications of both CMV infection and matching HLA type were provided by public TCR beta signatures. Study-wide points: The study identified carriers of CMV plus the relevant HLA from cumulative public TCR beta family frequency. CMV-specific HLA-C-restricted TCR beta clonotypes dominated the ex vivo response.

TCRdb processed the reads anew with MiXCR; each CDR3 protein has one entry. The table includes roughly 920,000 distinct CDR3 sequences, roughly a third detected once. On this clonotype itself: Its antigen remains unknown.

This receptor was identified in a human donor in good health (CMV status not recorded). Some clones in this sample may be carry-over from other donors' samples. The starting material was cultured CD8+ T cells from PBMCs, obtained from culture after CMV antigen stimulation.

CDR3 nucleotide sequence: TGCGCCAGCAGCCAAGAGGGCGGTCTACTCATTGAAGCTTTCTTT. Translation gives CASSQEGGLLIEAFF. The rearrangement uses TRBV4-1 and TRBJ1-1; D is uncertain. Trimming shortened V by 0 bases and J by 7 bases, and 15 bases separated the two germline ends. The CDR3 is 15 residues long. Per the germline V gene, CDR1 is MGHRA and CDR2 is YSYEKL.